Each of the 8 T cell receptor beta chains below was sequenced from the same sample in a study of blood T cell repertoires in COVID-19. TCRdb's table, derived via immunoSEQ multiplex PCR, lists solely in-frame clones and lacks some. Of over 60,000 clones in the sample, 80% to 90% were seen once. Sequences were obtained from peripheral blood. These receptors originate from a man aged 35-49 years with acute or convalescent COVID-19.

The chain couples TRBV19 to TRBJ2-7, with D possibly being TRBD1 (5 bases). Trimming stripped 6 bases from V and 1 base from J, with 10 bases between. The CDR3 is made up of 13 amino acids. The V gene's germline CDR1 is LNHDA and CDR2 SQIVND (reference sequence). The CDR3 reads CASSRVISYEQYF. The CDR3 DNA follows: TGTGCCAGTAGCAGGGTTATATCCTACGAGCAGTACTTC.

The sample holds one count of this clone. The chain carries TRBV3-1 (or the pseudogene TRBV3-2) and TRBJ2-3, with 8 bases that match TRBD1. The CDR3 spans 15 residues. Germline V CDR1 and CDR2: LGHDT, YNNKEL (reference sequence). The V and J ends lost 5 bases and 0 bases, in that order; junction bases with no gene match: 4. The CDR3, as DNA: TGTGCCAGCAGCTTGGGACAGGCTAGCACAGATACGCAGTATTTT. Translation gives CASSLGQASTDTQYF.

The chain is built from TRBV11-2 and TRBJ1-1; D is unresolved. The germline V gene has CDR1 SGHAT and CDR2 FQNNGV. The V end was cut by 5 bases, the J end by 4 bases, with 14 bases between. The CDR3 consists of 14 residues. CDR3 bases: TGTGCCAGCAGCATCCAAAGGAGCGTCACTGAAGCTTTCTTT. Translation gives CASSIQRSVTEAFF.

In its sample, this clone was seen once. The chain uses TRBV5-1 and TRBJ2-7, with D unresolved. Per germline, CDR1 SGHRS and CDR2 YFSETQ. V was clipped by 2 bases and J by 4 bases, with 16 bases between them. This CDR3 comprises 15 residues. CDR3 sequence (DNA): TGCGCCAGCAGCTTCGACGCGGCCGGCCCTTACGAGCAGTACTTC. Protein sequence: CASSFDAAGPYEQYF.

The genes are TRBV30 and TRBJ2-1, with D possibly TRBD1 on 8 matching bases. This CDR3 region has 13 residues. CDR1 and CDR2 (germline): GTSNPN, SVGIG (reference sequence). V was trimmed by 0 bases and J by 10 bases, leaving 13 bases between them. CDR3 sequence reads: CAWSVKRDREQFF. CDR3 nucleotide sequence: TGTGCCTGGAGTGTAAAGCGGGACAGGGAGCAGTTCTTC. Based on the CDR3 plus reference TRBV30 and TRBJ2-1, the full variable domain is SQTIHQWPATLVQPVGSPLSLECTVEGTSNPNLYWYRQAAGRGLQLLFYSVGIGQISSEVPQNLSASRPQDRQFILSSKKLLLSDSGFYLCAWSVKRDREQFFGPGTRLTVL.

This sequence joins TRBV5-6 and TRBJ2-5, with TRBD1 as a possible D gene (5 bases). The CDR3 has 13 residues. Germline CDR1 and CDR2: SGHDT and YYEEEE. The germline V and J ends were trimmed by 7 bases and 5 bases, with 15 bases remaining between them. In DNA form, the CDR3 reads TGTGCCAGCCGGCACAGGCCCAGGGAGACCCAGTACTTC. Amino acid sequence: CASRHRPRETQYF.

The chain employs TRBV29-1 and TRBJ2-3; weak D call: TRBD1 (7 bases). Germline V gene data show CDR1 as SQVTM and CDR2 as ANQGSEA. The V gene lost 5 bases and the J gene lost 2 bases, with 17 bases spanning the gap. The CDR3 totals 15 residues. The CDR3 sequence is CSVSGQEGPTDTQYF. Written as DNA, the CDR3 is TGCAGCGTTTCAGGACAGGAGGGCCCCACAGATACGCAGTATTTT.

The J gene is TRBJ2-5, the V gene TRBV7-2; 13 nucleotides agree with TRBD2. V lost 1 base and J lost 4; bases outside the gene matches: 3. CDR1 is SGHTA, CDR2 FQGNSA, per germline. The CDR3 runs 16 residues. The CDR3 loop is CASSLEGTSGVETQYF. CDR3 in DNA: TGTGCCAGCAGCTTAGAAGGGACTAGCGGGGTAGAGACCCAGTACTTC.